The 4 T cell receptor beta chains listed next were all sequenced from one sample in a study of blood T cell repertoires in COVID-19. Some clones are missing from TCRdb's copy, which holds only in-frame ones; the method was immunoSEQ multiplex PCR. The data hold about 220,000 clones, with roughly 82% observed a single time. Sequenced sample: peripheral blood. These TCRs come from a man aged 50 to 59 with active or convalescent COVID-19.

The rearrangement uses TRBV10-1 and TRBJ2-7; weak D call: TRBD2 (5 bases). The V gene lost 9 bases and the J gene lost 5 bases, with 23 bases spanning the gap. Germline V lookup: CDR1 WNHNN, CDR2 SYGVQD (reference sequence). The CDR3 runs to 15 residues. The CDR3 sequence: CARRRSSTWNHEQYV. The CDR3 nucleotides are TGCGCCAGGAGGAGGTCCTCCACCTGGAATCACGAGCAGTACGTC.

J is TRBJ1-4 and V is TRBV4-2; D unresolved. Trimming removed 0 bases from V and 7 bases from J, with 15 bases in between. Germline V CDR1 and CDR2: LGHNA, YNFKEQ. This CDR3 spans 16 amino acids. CDR3 nucleotide sequence: TGTGCCAGCAGCCAAGAGGGCCAACCTGGAGGTGAAAAACTGTTTTTT. Protein: CASSQEGQPGGEKLFF.

This clone was picked up a small number of times. The V call is TRBV11-1, the J call TRBJ2-5; 9 bases map to TRBD1. The V and J ends lost 5 bases and 5 bases, in that order; junction bases with no gene match: 3. The CDR3 contains 13 residues. Per germline, CDR1 SGHAT and CDR2 FQDESV (reference sequence). The CDR3 here is CASSEQGAETQYF. In DNA form, the CDR3 reads TGTGCCAGCAGCGAACAGGGGGCGGAGACCCAGTACTTC.

This clone was found a few times. The chain recombines TRBV6-2 or TRBV6-3 with TRBJ1-6; the D gene is possibly TRBD1 (6 bases). CDR3 length equals 16 residues. V was pared by 5 bases and J by 0 bases, with 11 bases between. The germline V gene has CDR1 MNHEY and CDR2 SVGEGT. CDR3 residues: CASSEQGSSYNSPLHF. The CDR3 DNA reads TGTGCCAGCAGTGAGCAGGGGTCCTCCTATAATTCACCCCTCCACTTT.